This TCR beta chain was recovered during a study of blood T cell repertoires in COVID-19. Germline V gene lookup returns CDR1 KGHDR and CDR2 SFDVKD. Trimming cost V 6 bases and J 2 bases, with 23 bases left between them. CDR3 length: 18 amino acids. Individuals aged roughly 18 to 95 years were recruited from 20 to 25 US areas. Exposed enrollees encountered a COVID-19 case at some point within 2 weeks before study entry. Original data processing: Researchers report that nucleated cell counts were estimated from reference gene primer amplification. Profiled with immunoSEQ multiplex PCR; TCRdb holds only in-frame clones, not every one. V, J and clone size were drawn from that table, and D and trimming were deduced from the DNA. The sample lists about 370,000 clones, approximately 90% occurring once.

The receptor comes from a woman between 40 and 50 years old who had been exposed to COVID-19. Specimen: PBMCs or T cells enriched from blood (not recorded which). The chain links TRBV24-1 to TRBJ2-3; maybe TRBD1 (7 bases). The CDR3 DNA sequence: TGTGCCACCAGTCCCTCTGGACGAACAGGGGAGGACACAGATACGCAGTATTTT. Protein: CATSPSGRTGEDTDTQYF.